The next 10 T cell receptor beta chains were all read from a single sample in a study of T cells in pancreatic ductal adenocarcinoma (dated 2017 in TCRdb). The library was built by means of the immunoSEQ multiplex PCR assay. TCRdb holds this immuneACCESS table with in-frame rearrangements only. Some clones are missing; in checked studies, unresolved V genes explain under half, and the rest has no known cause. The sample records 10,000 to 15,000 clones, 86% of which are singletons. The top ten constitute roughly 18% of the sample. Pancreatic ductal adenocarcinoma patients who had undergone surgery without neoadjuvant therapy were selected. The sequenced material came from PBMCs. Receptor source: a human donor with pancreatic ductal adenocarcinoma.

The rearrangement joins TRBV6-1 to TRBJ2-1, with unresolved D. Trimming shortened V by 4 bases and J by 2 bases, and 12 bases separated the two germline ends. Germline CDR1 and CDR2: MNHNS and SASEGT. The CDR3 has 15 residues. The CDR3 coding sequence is TGTGCCAGCAGTGCTCCTCCTGGCCCCTACAATGAGCAGTTCTTC. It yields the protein CASSAPPGPYNEQFF.

The CDR3 bases are TGTGCCAGCTCCCGAGGGACAGGCACAGATACGCAGTATTTT. Translating gives CASSRGTGTDTQYF. The gene calls are TRBV18 and TRBJ2-3; 7 bases fit TRBD1. Germline V gives CDR1 KGHSH, CDR2 LQKENI. There are 14 residues in the CDR3. V shed 6 bases and J 1 base; nucleotides not matched to a gene: 4.

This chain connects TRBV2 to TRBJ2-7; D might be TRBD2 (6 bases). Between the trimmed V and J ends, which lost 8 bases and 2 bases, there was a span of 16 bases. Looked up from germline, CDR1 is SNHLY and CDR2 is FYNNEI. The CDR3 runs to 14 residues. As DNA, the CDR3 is TGTGCCAGCGGTAGGTCGGGACTTACCTACGAGCAGTACTTC. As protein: CASGRSGLTYEQYF.

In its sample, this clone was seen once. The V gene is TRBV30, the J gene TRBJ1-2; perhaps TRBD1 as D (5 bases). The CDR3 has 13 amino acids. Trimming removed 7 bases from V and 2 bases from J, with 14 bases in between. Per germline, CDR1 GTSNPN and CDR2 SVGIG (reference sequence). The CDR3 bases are TGTGCCTACTCTACGGGACGGAACTATGGCTACACCTTC. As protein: CAYSTGRNYGYTF.

CDR3 DNA: TGTGCCAGCAGCCCCAACCCGAACCTGGAGGGGGTAGCAGATACGCAGTATTTT. This gives the protein CASSPNPNLEGVADTQYF. J is TRBJ2-3 and V is TRBV5-4, with D perhaps TRBD1 or TRBD2 (6 bases each). There are 18 residues in the CDR3. With 4 bases removed from V and 4 bases from J, the gap between germline ends came to 25 bases. CDR1 and CDR2 (germline): SGHNT, YYREEE (reference sequence). Full variable domain (remainder filled in from reference TRBV5-4 and TRBJ2-3): ETGVTQSPTHLIKTRGQQVTLRCSSQSGHNTVSWYQQALGQGPQFIFQYYREEENGRGNFPPRFSGLQFPNYSSELNVNALELDDSALYLCASSPNPNLEGVADTQYFGPGTRLTVL.

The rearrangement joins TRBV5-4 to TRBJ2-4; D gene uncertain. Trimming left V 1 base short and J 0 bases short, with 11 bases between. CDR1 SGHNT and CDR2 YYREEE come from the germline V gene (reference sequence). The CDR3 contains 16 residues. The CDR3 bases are TGTGCCAGCAGCTTGAACCCCAATCTAGCCAAAAACATTCAGTACTTC. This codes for CASSLNPNLAKNIQYF.

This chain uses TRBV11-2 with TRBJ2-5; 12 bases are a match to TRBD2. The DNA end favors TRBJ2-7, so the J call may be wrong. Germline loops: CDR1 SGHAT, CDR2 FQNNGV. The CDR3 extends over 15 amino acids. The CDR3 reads CASNLAGGSSYEQYF. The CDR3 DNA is TGTGCCAGCAACCTAGCGGGAGGGAGCTCCTACGAGCAGTACTTC.

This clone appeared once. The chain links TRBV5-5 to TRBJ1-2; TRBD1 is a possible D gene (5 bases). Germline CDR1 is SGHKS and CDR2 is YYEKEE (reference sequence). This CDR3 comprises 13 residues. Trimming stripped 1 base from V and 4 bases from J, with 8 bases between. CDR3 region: CASSLWGFYGYTF. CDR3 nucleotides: TGTGCCAGCAGCTTGTGGGGGTTCTATGGCTACACCTTC. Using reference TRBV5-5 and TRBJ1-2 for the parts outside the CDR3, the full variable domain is DAGVTQSPTHLIKTRGQQVTLRCSPISGHKSVSWYQQVLGQGPQFIFQYYEKEERGRGNFPDRFSARQFPNYSSELNVNALLLGDSALYLCASSLWGFYGYTFGSGTRLTVV.

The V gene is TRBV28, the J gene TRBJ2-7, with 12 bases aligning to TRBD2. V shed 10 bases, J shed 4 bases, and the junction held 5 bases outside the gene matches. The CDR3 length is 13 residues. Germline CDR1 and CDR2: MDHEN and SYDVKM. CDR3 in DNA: TGTGCCACTTTGACTAGCGGGAGATACGAGCAGTACTTC. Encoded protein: CATLTSGRYEQYF.

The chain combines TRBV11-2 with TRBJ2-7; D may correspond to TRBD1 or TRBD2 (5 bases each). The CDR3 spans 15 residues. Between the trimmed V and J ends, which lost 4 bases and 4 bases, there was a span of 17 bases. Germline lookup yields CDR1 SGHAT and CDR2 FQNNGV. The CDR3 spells CASSSSQGGSYEQYF. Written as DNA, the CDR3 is TGTGCCAGCAGCTCTAGCCAGGGTGGATCTTACGAGCAGTACTTC.